This T cell receptor (beta chain) was captured by sequencing in a study of T cells in Graves' hyperthyroidism and ophthalmopathy. This clonotype was seen repeatedly, ten times or more. Amplification targeted TCR beta CDR3 regions from RNA transcripts. A first-round RT-PCR of the TCR CDR3 used the HTBI primer set. TCRdb reanalysed the multiplex PCR reads using MiXCR and keeps one entry per CDR3 protein. The top ten clones hold roughly 7.1% of a sample with about 600,000 distinct CDR3 sequences, 11% to 15% of them seen once. Orbital computed tomography and thyroid ultrasound, together with serum TRAb and thyroxine and clinical symptoms, were used for diagnoses. The material sequenced was blood. The TCR comes from a woman in her late teens or twenties with Graves' ophthalmopathy.

The CDR3 bases are TGTGCCAGCAGCCAAGAACAAGTCTATGGCTACACCTTC. This gives the protein CASSQEQVYGYTF. The chain recombines TRBV3-1 with TRBJ1-2; D unresolved. Germline V gene lookup returns CDR1 LGHDT and CDR2 YNNKEL (reference sequence). Between the trimmed V and J ends, which lost 0 bases and 4 bases, there was a span of 6 bases. This CDR3 contains 13 residues.